This passage covers 6 T cell receptor beta chains from one sample sequenced in a study of cytomegalovirus exposure and HLA in healthy donors. Libraries were prepared by immunoSEQ multiplex PCR; TCRdb keeps only in-frame clonotypes and omits some of them. Found here are hundreds of thousands of clones, roughly 85% of them singletons; the top ten hold around 5.4%. The sequencing sample was made of PBMCs. Receptor source: a woman aged 18-35 years in good health and CMV-seronegative.

The rearrangement links TRBV9 to TRBJ2-6, with 7 bases aligning to TRBD2. Germline V lookup: CDR1 SGDLS, CDR2 YYNGEE. Trimming removed 4 bases from V and 0 bases from J; junction bases left unmatched: 10. This CDR3 comprises 18 residues. CDR3 sequence: CASSPRGDTISGANVLTF. CDR3 DNA: TGTGCCAGCAGCCCCCGGGGGGATACGATCTCTGGGGCCAACGTCCTGACTTTC.

The rearrangement links TRBV2 to TRBJ2-7, with 8 bases fitting TRBD1. V was clipped by 7 bases and J by 6 bases; unmatched bases: 8. CDR1 is SNHLY, CDR2 FYNNEI, per germline. CDR3 length equals 13 residues. The CDR3 nucleotides read TGTGCCAGCAAAGGGACAGGTTCCGTCGAGCAGTACTTC. Protein product: CASKGTGSVEQYF.

In its sample, this clone was seen a few times. V gene TRBV30 combines with J gene TRBJ2-1; 8 bases are shared with TRBD2. Trimming cost V 2 bases and J 7 bases; bases outside gene matches: 10. This CDR3 has 15 amino acids. In germline, CDR1 is GTSNPN, CDR2 SVGIG (reference sequence). The CDR3 bases are TGTGCCTGGAGTCGAGGGAGCGGGGGCGGGAATGAGCAGTTCTTC. Translating gives CAWSRGSGGGNEQFF.

V is TRBV20-1 and J is TRBJ2-7; D unclear. Germline CDR1 is DFQATT and CDR2 is SNEGSKA (reference sequence). The CDR3 contains 11 residues. The V end was cut by 0 bases, the J end by 5 bases, with 5 bases between. In DNA form, the CDR3 reads TGCAGTGCTAGAGATTCAAACGAGCAGTACTTC. Translation: CSARDSNEQYF.

The J gene is TRBJ1-1, the V gene TRBV5-1; the D is unclear. Looked up from germline, CDR1 is SGHRS and CDR2 is YFSETQ. Between the trimmed V and J ends, which lost 0 bases and 4 bases, there was a span of 10 bases. CDR3 length: 14 amino acids. The CDR3 region is CASSLGSVSTEAFF. The CDR3 region has the DNA TGCGCCAGCAGCTTGGGCTCCGTGAGCACTGAAGCTTTCTTT.

V and J are TRBV19 and TRBJ2-7, with D tentatively TRBD1 (5 bases). Germline loops: CDR1 LNHDA, CDR2 SQIVND (reference sequence). There are 13 residues in the CDR3. Trimming took 5 bases from V and 2 from J, leaving 10 bases between them. This CDR3 reads CASSSGQTYEQYF. Here the CDR3 DNA reads TGTGCCAGTAGTTCCGGACAAACCTACGAGCAGTACTTC.